This T cell receptor (beta chain) stems from a study of brain T cells in children with intractable seizures. The sample holds one count of this clone. Produced via immunoSEQ multiplex PCR; TCRdb's table is partial and in-frame only. The table includes approximately 330,000 clones, 93% detected once. As to time point: blood from clinic visit 5 months post-surgery; TSC patient then seizure free. Surgery cases with the highest brain T cell transcript signatures were chosen for sequencing. Per germline, CDR1 DFQATT and CDR2 SNEGSKA (reference sequence). Trimming removed 3 bases from V and 2 bases from J, with 13 bases in between. This CDR3 region has 14 residues.

This specimen consisted of peripheral blood, obtained more than 4 months after surgery. This clonotype was sampled from a boy younger than two with tuberous sclerosis and intractable seizures. The chain combines TRBV20-1 with TRBJ1-1; D is possibly TRBD1 (5 bases). CDR3 DNA: TGCAGTGCTAGTCCTATGAGGGGTAACACTGAAGCTTTCTTT. Amino acids: CSASPMRGNTEAFF.